The T cell receptor (beta chain) described here comes from a study of glioma-infiltrating T cells. Whole-study results and caveats: Very few CDR3 sequences were shared between tissue and blood. Tissue-blood divergence was below expectation in non-neoplastic patients, above in gliomas.

CDR1 and CDR2 (germline): DFQATT, SNEGSKA (reference sequence). CDR3 length: 14 amino acids. The V end was cut by 1 base, the J end by 5 bases, with 15 bases between. The iRepertoire nested amplicon-rescue multiplex PCR amplified TCR alpha and beta CDR3s from RNA. Tissue mRNA or PBMC total RNA, 100-400 ng, went into one-step reverse transcription and amplification. TCRdb ran MiXCR on the multiplex PCR reads and lists one entry per CDR3 protein. The data show about 99,000 distinct CDR3 sequences, about 28% seen once. This clonotype was seen repeatedly, ten times or more. Its antigen is undetermined. The clonotype comes from a human donor with low-grade glioma or glioblastoma, undergoing nonglioma brain surgery, or in good health (not recorded which). The chain uses TRBV20-1 and TRBJ2-7; TRBD2 might be the D (5 bases). The material sequenced was glioma tissue, nonneoplastic brain tissue, or PBMCs (not recorded which). CDR3 sequence reads: CSARGRTGGHEQYF. The CDR3 DNA is TGCAGTGCTAGAGGAAGGACCGGAGGCCACGAGCAGTACTTC.